This TCR beta chain was sequenced during a study of blood T cell repertoires in COVID-19. CDR1 is SQVTM and CDR2 is ANQGSEA in the germline V gene. The ends were cut back, 6 bases at V and 1 base at J, with 12 bases in the middle. The CDR3 is made up of 13 amino acids. The data were produced by immunoSEQ multiplex PCR, yet TCRdb's version contains in-frame clones alone and is incomplete. Among about 330,000 clones listed, approximately 89% were seen once. The genes are TRBV29-1 and TRBJ1-2; D is possibly TRBD1 (6 bases). Source material: PBMCs or T cells enriched from blood (not recorded which). This receptor was identified in a woman between 25 and 40 years old who had recovered from COVID-19. For the CDR3, the DNA is TGCAGCGTCGGCAACAGGGATAACTATGGCTACACCTTC. Its protein is CSVGNRDNYGYTF. Using reference TRBV29-1 and TRBJ1-2 for the parts outside the CDR3, the full variable domain is SAVISQKPSRDICQRGTSLTIQCQVDSQVTMMFWYRQQPGQSLTLIATANQGSEATYESGFVIDKFPISRPNLTFSTLTVSNMSPEDSSIYLCSVGNRDNYGYTFGSGTRLTVV.